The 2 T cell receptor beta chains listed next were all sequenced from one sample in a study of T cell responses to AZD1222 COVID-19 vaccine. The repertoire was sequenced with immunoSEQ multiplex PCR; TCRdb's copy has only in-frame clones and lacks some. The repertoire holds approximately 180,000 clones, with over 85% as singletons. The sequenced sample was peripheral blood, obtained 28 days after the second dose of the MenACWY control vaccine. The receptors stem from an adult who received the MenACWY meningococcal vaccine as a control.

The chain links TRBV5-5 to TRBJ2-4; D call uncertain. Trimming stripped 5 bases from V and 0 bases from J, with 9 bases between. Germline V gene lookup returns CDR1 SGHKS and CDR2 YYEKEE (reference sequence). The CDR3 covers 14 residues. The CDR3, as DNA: TGTGCCAGCAGTCCAAATCTAGCCAAAAACATTCAGTACTTC. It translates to CASSPNLAKNIQYF.

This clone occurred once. In DNA form, the CDR3 reads TGTGCCAGCAGCTCCCGGGCGGGATCGTTCGTTTACGAGCAGTACTTC. Translated: CASSSRAGSFVYEQYF. The chain combines TRBV5-4 with TRBJ2-7; a possible D gene is TRBD2 (6 bases). Looked up from germline, CDR1 is SGHNT and CDR2 is YYREEE (reference sequence). This CDR3 comprises 16 residues. V was clipped by 3 bases and J by 4 bases, with 20 bases between them.